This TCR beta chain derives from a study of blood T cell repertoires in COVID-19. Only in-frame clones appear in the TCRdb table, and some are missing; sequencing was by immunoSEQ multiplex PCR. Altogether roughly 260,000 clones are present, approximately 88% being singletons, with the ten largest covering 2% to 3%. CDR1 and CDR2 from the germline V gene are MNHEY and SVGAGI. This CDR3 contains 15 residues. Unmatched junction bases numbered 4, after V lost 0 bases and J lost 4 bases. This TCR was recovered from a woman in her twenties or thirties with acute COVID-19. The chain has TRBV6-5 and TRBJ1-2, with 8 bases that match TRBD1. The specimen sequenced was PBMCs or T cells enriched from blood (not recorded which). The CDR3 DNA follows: TGTGCCAGCAGTTACTCGGACAGGGCGGGCTATGGCTACACCTTC. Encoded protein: CASSYSDRAGYGYTF.